Shown below are 5 T cell receptor beta chains from a single sample sequenced in a study of CD8 T cells in ankylosing spondylitis (TCRdb year 2017). For these receptors, no antigen is known. Libraries came from 5' RACE. Instrument on record: Illumina HiSeq 2500. In TCRdb, the public reads were trimmed at Q25 with fastp and aligned with MiXCR, with productive beta chains retained. One record per CDR3 amino acid sequence lists the most common genes and DNA. The table for this sample lists a few hundred thousand distinct CDR3 sequences; 17% of them were counted only once. Clones ranked in the top ten supply approximately 0.93% of the sample. Overall results and qualifications from the work: A TCR beta motif of about eight highly homologous amino acid variants appeared characteristic of blood from ankylosing spondylitis patients.

The sequenced sample was blood, either unsorted or a sorted T cell fraction (not recorded which). The source of these receptors is a male donor with ankylosing spondylitis.

This clonotype was counted between two and nine times. This rearrangement joins TRBV5-6 to TRBJ2-3; no clear D. This CDR3 region has 15 residues. The ends were cut back, 2 bases at V and 4 bases at J, with 14 bases in the middle. Germline loops: CDR1 SGHDT, CDR2 YYEEEE. The CDR3 DNA follows: TGTGCCAGCAGCTTTCCCGGACGACCAGCAGATACGCAGTATTTT. Its translation is CASSFPGRPADTQYF.

This clonotype was seen only a few times. This chain joins TRBV20-1 and TRBJ2-3; 9 bases agree with TRBD2. V was pared by 5 bases and J by 2 bases, with 8 bases of the junction left unmatched. CDR1 and CDR2 (germline): DFQATT, SNEGSKA (reference sequence). The CDR3 spans 15 residues. The CDR3 spells CSAVRLAAYTDTQYF. CDR3 nucleotide sequence: TGCAGTGCTGTAAGACTAGCGGCATACACAGATACGCAGTATTTT.

CDR3 bases: TGCGCCAGCAGCCAGGCGGAGACAGGGCTGGGCTACGAGCAGTACTTC. Translation gives CASSQAETGLGYEQYF. The J gene is TRBJ2-7, the V gene TRBV4-3, with 7 bases aligning to TRBD1. The CDR3 totals 16 residues. V gave up 3 bases and J gave up 3 bases; unmatched junction bases: 11. Germline CDR1 LGHNA, CDR2 YSLEER.

The V and J genes are TRBV20-1 and TRBJ1-4; no definite D call. The CDR3 contains 13 residues. Deletions cut 3 bases from V and 4 bases from J, with 9 bases between. Germline CDR1 and CDR2: DFQATT and SNEGSKA (reference sequence). The CDR3 reads CSARPNYNEKLFF. The CDR3 DNA reads as TGCAGTGCTAGGCCAAACTATAATGAAAAACTGTTTTTT.

Only one count was recorded for this clonotype. The V gene is TRBV3-1, the J gene TRBJ2-5; the D is unclear. Germline assignment: CDR1 LGHDT and CDR2 YNNKEL (reference sequence). The CDR3 length is 14 residues. V shed 4 bases and J shed 4 bases, with 13 bases lying between them. CDR3 DNA sequence: TGTGCCAGCAGCCCCAAGGCGGCGCGAGAGACCCAGTACTTC. Encoded protein: CASSPKAARETQYF.